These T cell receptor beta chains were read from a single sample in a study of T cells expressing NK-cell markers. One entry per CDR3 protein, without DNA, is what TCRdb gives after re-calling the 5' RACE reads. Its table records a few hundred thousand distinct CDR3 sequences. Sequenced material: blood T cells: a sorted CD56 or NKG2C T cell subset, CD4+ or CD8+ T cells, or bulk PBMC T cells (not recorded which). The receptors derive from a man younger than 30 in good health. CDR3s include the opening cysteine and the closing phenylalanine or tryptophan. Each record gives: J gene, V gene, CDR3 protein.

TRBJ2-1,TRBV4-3,CASSQGILTSGSVLDEQFF
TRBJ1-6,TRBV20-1,CSAVQGQGNSPLHF
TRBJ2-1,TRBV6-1,CASRTTGDPYNEQFF
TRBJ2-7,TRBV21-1,CASSSNSEQYF
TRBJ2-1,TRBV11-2,CASSVRAGLSNEQFF
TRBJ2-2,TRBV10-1,CASSEGQPGELFF
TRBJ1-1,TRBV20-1,CSARDGNVNTEAFF
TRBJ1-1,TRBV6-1,CATDSRGQGLTEAFF
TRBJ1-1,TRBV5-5,CASSLEGQGVGAFF
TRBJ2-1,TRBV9,CASSVDTLAWGEQFF
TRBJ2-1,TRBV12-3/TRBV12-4,CASSSLSGSIDEQFF
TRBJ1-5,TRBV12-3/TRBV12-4,CASSISPTGRGQPQHF
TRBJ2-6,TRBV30,CAWDRGSGANVLTF
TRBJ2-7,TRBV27,CASSLPGTSPYF
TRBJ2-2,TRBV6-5,CASSLGGFDGALPGELFF
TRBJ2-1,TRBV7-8,CASSVSWGSSYNEQFF
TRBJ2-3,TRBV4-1,CASSLSLAGGSDTQYF
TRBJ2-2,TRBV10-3,CAISPGATTGELFF
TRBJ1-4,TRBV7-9,CASSLVEGAANEKLFF
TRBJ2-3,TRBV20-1,CSARDIGSGREPEKDTQYF
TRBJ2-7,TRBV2,CASSEAGRIRNEQYF
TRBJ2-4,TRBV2,CASSEFGLAGAKNIQYF
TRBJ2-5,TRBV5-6,CASSLGINGGETQYF
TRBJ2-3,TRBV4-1,CASSPRARTSGYTDTQYF
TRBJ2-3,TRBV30,CAWNGPNTDTQYF
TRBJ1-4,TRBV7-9,CATRGLEEKLFF
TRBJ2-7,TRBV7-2,CASSLAGLQGHSYEQYF
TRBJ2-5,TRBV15,CATSSQTGPSLGTQYF
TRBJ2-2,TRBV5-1,CASSSTGTTHDTGELFF
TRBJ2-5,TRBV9,CASSPDDPRETQYF
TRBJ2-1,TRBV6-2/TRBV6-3,CASISPPQEQFF
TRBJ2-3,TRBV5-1,CASSSGLAGPGDTQYF